The source of this T cell receptor beta chain is a study of Ad26.COV2.S vaccination and SARS-CoV-2 variants. Study-wide points: Substantial breadth was reportedly displayed by spike-specific CD8+ and CD4+ T cell responses after vaccination. Participants given vaccine showed non-spike TCR breadth similar to that of placebo recipients. Analyses that measured TCR breadth and depth may have underestimated total T cell responses.

The treatment: over 15 received Ad26.COV2.S at low or high dose, single or two shots; about 5 received placebo; per-sample allocation not given. Samples analyzed were those drawn on day 63 after the first vaccine or placebo injection. CDR3 length: 13 amino acids. Germline CDR1 SGHTA, CDR2 FQGTGA. V lost 6 bases and J lost 2, with 9 bases in between. For this clone: Antigen unknown.

Measured with immunoSEQ multiplex PCR; TCRdb has only the in-frame clones, and not every one. The sample lists roughly 300,000 clones, roughly 90% occurring once. The clonotype originates from a person aged 18-65 years who received the Ad26.COV2.S COVID-19 vaccine or a placebo. This sample comprised peripheral blood, obtained in a trial of Ad26.COV2.S vaccine versus placebo. The chain employs TRBV7-3 and TRBJ2-3; D is perhaps TRBD1 (5 bases). DNA for the CDR3: TGTGCCAGCAGGGGGCCTCACACAGATACGCAGTATTTT. It yields the protein CASRGPHTDTQYF.